The 32 T cell receptor beta chains presented below share a single source sample, sequenced in a study of T cell clonality in common variable immunodeficiency (dated by TCRdb to between 2015 and 2017). Libraries were prepared through the immunoSEQ multiplex PCR assay. TCRdb carries this immuneACCESS record with in-frame sequences only. Its versions omit some clonotypes, under half of them owing to an unresolved V gene in the studies checked, with the rest unexplained. There are around 29,000 clones in this sample, and none of them is a singleton. The ten largest clones take up 4.5% of the sample. Sequencing was carried out using peripheral blood mononuclear cells. The receptors stem from a person aged 18 to 70 in good health.

Ten or more counts support this clone. With the read ending 3 residues before the CDR3 end, the germline J gene is used to fill in that end. This chain uses TRBV5-4 with TRBJ2-3; 8 bases line up with TRBD2. The CDR3 contains 16 residues. Germline lookup yields CDR1 SGHNT and CDR2 YYREEE (reference sequence). With 4 bases clipped from V and 2 bases from J, the junction kept 9 bases outside the gene matches. CDR3 protein: CASSVLVAGYTDTQYF. The CDR3 bases that were read are TGTGCCAGCAGCGTCTTGGTAGCGGGGTACACAGATACG.

Ten or more counts support this clone. The read terminates 3 residues before the CDR3 end, so the remaining end is supplied by the germline J gene. The chain recombines TRBV11-2 with TRBJ2-1; 10 positions match TRBD1. V shed 7 bases, J shed 5 bases, and the junction held 8 bases outside the gene matches. Germline V gene lookup returns CDR1 SGHAT and CDR2 FQNNGV. The CDR3 runs to 15 residues. Incomplete CDR3 DNA: TGTGCCAGCACTTCGACAGGGGGCGTCAACAATGAG. Translating gives CASTSTGGVNNE. The whole CDR3 reads CASTSTGGVNNEQFF.

With regard to this clone: A read error may produce the germline difference seen at one junction end. The sequenced fragment ends 3 residues before the CDR3 boundary, so the rest is inferred from the germline J gene. This chain uses TRBV7-7 with TRBJ2-3; 9 bases map to TRBD1. Germline CDR1 and CDR2: SSHAT and FNYEAQ (reference sequence). This CDR3 comprises 18 residues. The sequenced part of the CDR3 DNA is TGTGCTAGCAGCTTAGGGACAGGGAACGGGGTCGGCACAGATACG. It codes for CASSLGTGNGVGTDT. The entire CDR3 protein reads CASSLGTGNGVGTDTQYF.

This clone appeared many times. The read falls 3 residues short of the CDR3 end, and the missing part is taken from the germline J gene. The chain combines TRBV24-1 with TRBJ2-1; D remains unclear. This CDR3 contains 15 residues. Germline V gene sequence: CDR1 KGHDR, CDR2 SFDVKD. V was cut by 4 bases and J by 4 bases, with 13 bases left in between. The DNA read from the CDR3 is TGTGCCACCAGTGAAGGGCACAACTTGTACAATGAG. As protein: CATSEGHNLYNE. The full CDR3 reads CATSEGHNLYNEQFF.

In its sample, this clone was seen many times. The sequenced CDR3 bases are TGTGCCCTGGGGCAGCCGAGCTCCTACGAG. Its protein product is CALGQPSSYE. The whole CDR3 reads CALGQPSSYEQYF. This chain links TRBV30 with TRBJ2-7, with D perhaps matching TRBD1 (5 bases). The read halts 3 residues ahead of the CDR3 end, with the missing end drawn from the germline J gene. V was cut by 8 bases and J by 0 bases, with 14 bases left in between. CDR3 length: 13 amino acids. Per the germline V gene, CDR1 is GTSNPN and CDR2 is SVGIG (reference sequence).

At least ten counts were recorded for this clone. The read ends 3 residues early relative to the CDR3; the germline J gene fills the gap. The chain recombines TRBV18 with TRBJ2-2, with TRBD2 matching over 11 bases. V shed 3 bases, J shed 1 base, and the junction held 1 base outside the gene matches. There are 16 residues in the CDR3. Per the germline V gene, CDR1 is KGHSH and CDR2 is LQKENI. The covered CDR3 bases are TGTGCCAGCTCACCGACTAGCGGGGTGAACACCGGGGAG. This encodes CASSPTSGVNTGE. The whole CDR3 sequence is CASSPTSGVNTGELFF. The full variable domain, in which reference TRBV18 and TRBJ2-2 provide the parts outside the CDR3, is NAGVMQNPRHLVRRRGQEARLRCSPMKGHSHVYWYRQLPEEGLKFMVYLQKENIIDESGMPKERFSAEFPKEGPSILRIQQVVRGDSAAYFCASSPTSGVNTGELFFGEGSRLTVL.

This clone was seen at least ten times. The CDR3 extends 3 residues past the end of the read, so its final part is completed from the germline J gene. The gene calls are TRBV5-1 and TRBJ2-7, with 12 bases identical to TRBD1. Trimming took 5 bases from V and 4 from J; bases not matched to a gene: 4. Germline lookup yields CDR1 SGHRS and CDR2 YFSETQ. This CDR3 is 14 amino acids long. The sequenced part of the CDR3 DNA is TGCGCCAGCAGAAGGGACAGGGGGCGATACGAG. It codes for CASRRDRGRYE. The CDR3, in full, reads CASRRDRGRYEQYF.

This clone was recorded many times. The read is 3 residues too short to cover the CDR3 end, so that end is filled in from the germline J gene. The chain employs TRBV19 and TRBJ2-1, with a weak D call TRBD2 (6 bases). In germline, CDR1 is LNHDA, CDR2 SQIVND (reference sequence). This CDR3 is 15 amino acids long. V was clipped by 7 bases and J by 8 bases, with 21 bases between them. The CDR3 DNA, read in part, is TGTGCCAGTAATCGATACTCGGCGGGGTTCTATGAG. Translated: CASNRYSAGFYE. The full-length CDR3 reads as CASNRYSAGFYEQFF.

This clone was seen many times. Read sequence stops 3 residues before the CDR3 end, and the germline J gene provides the missing end. The V and J genes are TRBV5-6 and TRBJ2-5; no clear D gene. This CDR3 spans 14 amino acids. Trimming cost V 0 bases and J 0 bases, with 6 bases left between them. The V gene's germline CDR1 is SGHDT and CDR2 YYEEEE. The DNA read from the CDR3 is TGTGCCAGCAGCTTGGTGGCAGACCAAGAGACC. Translating it yields CASSLVADQET. The whole CDR3 reads CASSLVADQETQYF.

This clone was counted ten times or more. The sequence runs out 3 residues before the end of the CDR3; the remainder is reconstructed from the germline J gene. The chain has TRBV6-1 and TRBJ2-7; D is uncertain. Trimming removed 4 bases from V and 4 bases from J, with 5 bases in between. Per germline, CDR1 MNHNS and CDR2 SASEGT. CDR3 length: 11 amino acids. CDR3 DNA, as far as it was read: TGTGCCAGCAGTGCCTCTTACGAG. Protein sequence: CASSASYE. The full CDR3 protein reads CASSASYEQYF.

This clone has ten or more counts. The CDR3 goes on 3 residues after the read ends, and that part is filled in from the germline J gene. The V and J genes are TRBV28 and TRBJ2-7; a weak D match, TRBD1 (5 bases). The CDR3 runs to 15 residues. The germline CDR1 and CDR2 sequences are MDHEN and SYDVKM. The V and J ends lost 6 bases and 0 bases respectively, with 15 bases between them. Incomplete CDR3 DNA: TGTGCCAGCAGACCGGTTGGGGCCTTCTCCTACGAG. This encodes CASRPVGAFSYE. The whole CDR3 reads CASRPVGAFSYEQYF. Supplemented by reference TRBV28 and TRBJ2-7, the full variable domain reads DVKVTQSSRYLVKRTGEKVFLECVQDMDHENMFWYRQDPGLGLRLIYFSYDVKMKEKGDIPEGYSVSREKKERFSLILESASTNQTSMYLCASRPVGAFSYEQYFGPGTRLTVT.

This clone came up many times. Read coverage stops 3 residues before the CDR3 terminus; the germline J gene supplies the remainder. The chain is built from TRBV29-1 and TRBJ2-7; the match to TRBD1 covers 8 bases. CDR1 and CDR2 from the germline V gene are SQVTM and ANQGSEA. Trimming removed 4 bases from V and 6 bases from J; junction bases left unmatched: 8. The CDR3 spans 13 residues. The chain's CDR3 is CSVAWQGAPEQYF. The DNA read from the CDR3 is TGCAGCGTTGCGTGGCAGGGGGCTCCCGAG.

The sample holds many counts of this clone. Read data end 3 residues before the CDR3 end; the end is taken from the germline J gene. The rearrangement joins TRBV30 to TRBJ1-4; 9 bases line up with TRBD1. V shed 2 bases, J shed 8 bases, and the junction held 12 bases outside the gene matches. CDR3 length equals 16 residues. Germline CDR1 GTSNPN, CDR2 SVGIG (reference sequence). The sequenced part of the CDR3 DNA is TGTGCCTGGAGTCCGTTTAGGGGACAGGGACCCGAAAAA. This translates into CAWSPFRGQGPEK. The entire CDR3 is CAWSPFRGQGPEKLFF.

This clone has ten or more counts. From the germline J gene comes the end of the CDR3, since the read stops 3 residues before it. V and J are TRBV30 and TRBJ1-2, with a tentative D call TRBD1 (6 bases). CDR1 is GTSNPN and CDR2 is SVGIG in the germline V gene (reference sequence). V gave up 0 bases and J gave up 7 bases, with 21 bases separating them. The CDR3 runs to 16 residues. CDR3 amino acids: CAWSVRDRIKESGYTF. CDR3 bases read: TGTGCCTGGAGTGTACGAGACAGGATAAAGGAAAGTGGC.

At least ten counts were recorded for this clone. The read ends 3 residues early relative to the CDR3; the germline J gene fills the gap. This sequence joins TRBV20-1 and TRBJ1-4; D gene ambiguous. V lost 5 bases and J lost 0, with 22 bases in between. This CDR3 contains 18 residues. Germline V gives CDR1 DFQATT, CDR2 SNEGSKA (reference sequence). The CDR3: CSAPPSDNLLPTNEKLFF. The sequenced part of the CDR3 DNA is TGCAGTGCTCCCCCAAGTGACAACCTTCTTCCAACTAATGAAAAA.

This clone was seen many times. The CDR3 goes on 3 residues after the read ends, and that part is filled in from the germline J gene. The chain combines TRBV2 with TRBJ2-1; 8 nucleotides match TRBD1. The germline CDR1 and CDR2 sequences are SNHLY and FYNNEI. The CDR3 contains 17 residues. V shed 3 bases and J 3 bases; nucleotides not matched to a gene: 10. The sequenced CDR3 bases are TGTGCCAGCAGTGACCCCGGAGAGACAGGGGACTACAATGAG. Amino acids: CASSDPGETGDYNE. The full CDR3 sequence reads CASSDPGETGDYNEQFF.

On this clone itself: The read terminates 3 residues before the CDR3 end, so the remaining end is supplied by the germline J gene. The rearrangement uses TRBV19 and TRBJ1-2; 8 nucleotides agree with TRBD1. Germline CDR1 reads LNHDA; CDR2 reads SQIVND (reference sequence). Losses at the gene ends were 8 bases for V and 3 bases for J; bases not matched to a gene: 8. This CDR3 has 14 amino acids. CDR3: CASRDRLRDYGYTF. CDR3 DNA, as far as it was read: TGTGCCAGTCGGGACAGGTTGAGGGACTATGGC. Full variable domain (remainder filled in from reference TRBV19 and TRBJ1-2): DGGITQSPKYLFRKEGQNVTLSCEQNLNHDAMYWYRQDPGQGLRLIYYSQIVNDFQKGDIAEGYSVSREKKESFPLTVTSAQKNPTAFYLCASRDRLRDYGYTFGSGTRLTVV.

As to this clone: The read ends 3 residues before the CDR3 terminus; that terminus is restored from the germline J gene. The chain links TRBV18 to TRBJ1-1; D gene uncertain. Germline values: CDR1 KGHSH, CDR2 LQKENI. V lost 5 bases, J lost 4 bases, and 17 bases lay in between. This CDR3 contains 15 residues. The sequenced CDR3 bases are TGTGCCAGCTCAACAAATACACCCGGGGTCACTGAA. This gives the protein CASSTNTPGVTE. The CDR3 in full is CASSTNTPGVTEAFF.

This clone was found many times. CDR3 sequence: CASSLGRISGANVLFF. Partial CDR3 DNA: TGTGCCAGCAGTCTCGGACGGATCTCTGGGGCCAACGTG. V is TRBV5-4 and J is TRBJ2-2; a weak D match, TRBD1 (5 bases). The read finishes 3 residues shy of the CDR3 end, and the germline J gene is used to complete it. CDR1 and CDR2 from the germline V gene are SGHNT and YYREEE (reference sequence). The CDR3 extends over 16 amino acids.

This clone has a count of ten or more. Coverage ceases 3 residues before the CDR3 finishes, and the germline J gene fills in the end. The J gene is TRBJ2-1, the V gene TRBV13; 9 bases map to TRBD1. CDR1 and CDR2 from the germline V gene are PRHDT and FYEKMQ (reference sequence). V dropped 5 bases and J dropped 2; count of bases not matched to a gene: 4. The CDR3 runs 15 residues. The chain's CDR3 is CASSLGQGPYNEQFF. CDR3 DNA (partial): TGTGCCAGCAGCCTCGGACAGGGGCCCTACAATGAG.

This clone was recorded a few times. The sequence runs out 3 residues before the end of the CDR3; the remainder is reconstructed from the germline J gene. The rearrangement links TRBV19 to TRBJ2-7; 13 bases line up with TRBD2. The V gene's germline CDR1 is LNHDA and CDR2 SQIVND (reference sequence). The CDR3 consists of 15 residues. The junction had 5 bases not matched to a gene; V was cut back by 5 bases and J by 4 bases. The CDR3 bases that were read are TGTGCCAGTAGTGCGGGGACTAGCGGGATTTACGAG. The encoded protein is CASSAGTSGIYE. The whole CDR3 protein is CASSAGTSGIYEQYF.

Regarding this clone: Read coverage stops 3 residues before the CDR3 terminus; the germline J gene supplies the remainder. The J gene is TRBJ2-2, the V gene TRBV19, with a weak D call TRBD2 (7 bases). This CDR3 spans 16 amino acids. Germline V gene lookup returns CDR1 LNHDA and CDR2 SQIVND (reference sequence). The sequenced part of the CDR3 DNA is TGTGCCAGCGCAAGACGGACAGTCGGACGGGGGGAAAAG. Residues: CASARRTVGRGEK. The full-length CDR3 reads as CASARRTVGRGEKLFF.

This clone has at least ten counts. The read ends 3 residues early relative to the CDR3; the germline J gene fills the gap. The V call is TRBV20-1, the J call TRBJ1-2; weak D call: TRBD1 (6 bases). Per germline, CDR1 DFQATT and CDR2 SNEGSKA (reference sequence). This CDR3 contains 12 residues. Incomplete CDR3 DNA: TGCAGGACCGGGGCAGGGGACTATGGC. Amino acids: CRTGAGDYG. In full, the CDR3 is CRTGAGDYGYTF.

This clone has ten or more counts. The read stops 3 residues short of the end of the CDR3; the missing end is completed from the germline J gene. This chain links TRBV7-6 with TRBJ1-5; D is uncertain. Germline V gene data show CDR1 as SGHVS and CDR2 as FNYEAQ. Trimming took 6 bases from V and 2 from J, leaving 17 bases between them. The CDR3 loop spans 16 amino acids. The CDR3 reads CASSPLGGLGNQPQHF. The CDR3 DNA, read in part, is TGTGCCAGCAGTCCGCTCGGTGGTTTGGGCAATCAGCCC. Full variable domain (remainder filled in from reference TRBV7-6 and TRBJ1-5): GAGVSQSPRYKVTKRGQDVALRCDPISGHVSLYWYRQALGQGPEFLTYFNYEAQQDKSGLPNDRFSAERPEGSISTLTIQRTEQRDSAMYRCASSPLGGLGNQPQHFGDGTRLSIL.

This clone occurred many times. Read sequence stops 3 residues before the CDR3 end, and the germline J gene provides the missing end. The V gene is TRBV10-3, the J gene TRBJ2-3; D call uncertain. The V gene's germline CDR1 is ENHRY and CDR2 SYGVKD. The CDR3 is made up of 12 amino acids. With 1 base removed from V and 6 bases from J, the gap between germline ends came to 5 bases. The covered CDR3 bases are TGTGCCATCAGTGAGTGGGCGGATACG. Protein: CAISEWADT. From start to end, the CDR3 is CAISEWADTQYF.

This clone was seen only a few times. Compared with germline, one end of the junction differs, possibly owing to a read error. The read is 3 residues too short to cover the CDR3 end, so that end is filled in from the germline J gene. Other nucleotide sequences from this sample produce the same CDR3. The chain employs TRBV7-9 and TRBJ1-3, with 8 bases that match TRBD1. Germline CDR1 and CDR2: SEHNR and FQNEAQ (reference sequence). The CDR3 spans 15 residues. The CDR3 loop is CASSLTGGAGNTIYF. The CDR3 DNA, read in part, is TGTGCCAGCAGCCTTACAGGGGGAGCTGGAAACACG.

This clone was observed many times. The sequenced fragment ends 3 residues before the CDR3 boundary, so the rest is inferred from the germline J gene. The chain joins TRBV7-9 to TRBJ1-2; possible D gene TRBD1, 5 bases. Germline V gene lookup returns CDR1 SEHNR and CDR2 FQNEAQ (reference sequence). V shed 8 bases and J shed 7 bases, with 23 bases lying between them. This CDR3 has 15 amino acids. The sequenced CDR3 bases are TGTGCCAGCTCCTTAATCGGGGGACCGCCGGCTGGC. It translates to CASSLIGGPPAG. The whole CDR3 is CASSLIGGPPAGYTF.

At least ten counts were recorded for this clone. The read terminates 3 residues before the CDR3 end, so the remaining end is supplied by the germline J gene. The rearrangement uses TRBV11-2 and TRBJ2-3; D is uncertain. The CDR3 has 13 amino acids. V shed 1 base and J shed 6 bases, with 8 bases lying between them. CDR1 is SGHAT, CDR2 FQNNGV, per germline. The CDR3 protein is CASSLAERDTQYF. The sequenced part of the CDR3 DNA is TGTGCCAGCAGCTTAGCGGAGCGCGATACG.

This clone was picked up many times. The read halts 3 residues ahead of the CDR3 end, with the missing end drawn from the germline J gene. The rearrangement joins TRBV12-3 or TRBV12-4 to TRBJ1-5, with D maybe TRBD1 (6 bases). CDR3 length: 13 residues. Trimming took 5 bases from V and 7 from J, leaving 12 bases between them. The DNA read from the CDR3 is TGTGCCAGCAGTCCCGGGGGGCGGCAGCCC. Its protein is CASSPGGRQP. The entire CDR3 protein is CASSPGGRQPQHF.

The CDR3 loop is CASSLTSSGYNEQFF. CDR3 DNA, as far as it was read: TGTGCCAGCAGCCTGACTAGCTCGGGATACAATGAG. The rearrangement uses TRBV5-8 and TRBJ2-1; 7 nucleotides line up with TRBD2. The read gets to within 3 residues of the CDR3 end, and the germline J gene fills in the rest. CDR3 length: 15 residues. CDR1 and CDR2 from the germline V gene are SGHTS and YDEGEE. Germline trimming cut 4 bases from V and 4 bases from J; bases unmatched to any gene: 8.

This clone was counted ten times or more. The read falls 3 residues short of the CDR3 end, and the missing part is taken from the germline J gene. The chain has TRBV5-1 and TRBJ1-1, with D perhaps TRBD1 (5 bases). Deletions cut 4 bases from V and 2 bases from J, with 12 bases between. Germline V gene sequence: CDR1 SGHRS, CDR2 YFSETQ. The CDR3 covers 14 residues. CDR3 amino acids: CASSKDSTNTEAFF. The sequenced CDR3 bases are TGCGCCAGCAGCAAAGACAGCACAAACACTGAA.

Turning to this clone: The read terminates 3 residues before the CDR3 end, so the remaining end is supplied by the germline J gene. V is TRBV7-9 and J is TRBJ2-2; possibly TRBD1 for D (5 bases). CDR1 and CDR2 (germline): SEHNR, FQNEAQ (reference sequence). The CDR3 extends over 14 amino acids. The CDR3 is CASSPPGQYEKLFF. CDR3 bases read: TGTGCCAGCAGCCCTCCCGGACAATATGAAAAG. Full variable domain (outside the CDR3, taken from reference TRBV7-9 and TRBJ2-2): DTGVSQNPRHKITKRGQNVTFRCDPISEHNRLYWYRQTLGQGPEFLTYFQNEAQLEKSRLLSDRFSAERPKGSFSTLEIQRTEQGDSAMYLCASSPPGQYEKLFFGEGSRLTVL.